Listed below are T cell receptor beta chains from one sample, sequenced in a study of control samples from healthy donors and cancer patients. Produced via immunoSEQ multiplex PCR; TCRdb's table is partial and in-frame only. The sample contains about 140,000 clones, about 90% of which appear only once. Sequencing was done on a sample of blood. Receptors were obtained from a young man in good health. CDR3s include the opening cysteine and the closing phenylalanine or tryptophan. Fields, in order: J gene, D gene, V gene, CDR3 length, clone size, CDR3 protein, CDR3 DNA. The D gene is left open where the match is weak. Size tells how often a clone was seen (once, few, many) or the class of an expanded clone, and some rows leave it out.

J gene: TRBJ2-7
D gene: .
V gene: TRBV19
CDR3 length: 15
clone size: .
CDR3 protein: CASSIVGRYLYEQYF
CDR3 DNA: TGTGCCAGTAGTATAGTTGGCAGGTATCTCTACGAGCAGTACTTC

J gene: TRBJ1-6
D gene: .
V gene: TRBV12-3/TRBV12-4
CDR3 length: 11
clone size: once
CDR3 protein: CASRATSALHF
CDR3 DNA: TGTGCCAGCAGGGCGACATCAGCCCTCCACTTT

J gene: TRBJ1-3
D gene: .
V gene: TRBV7-9
CDR3 length: 14
clone size: .
CDR3 protein: CASSFPASGNTIYF
CDR3 DNA: TGTGCCAGCAGCTTTCCAGCTTCTGGAAACACCATATATTTT

J gene: TRBJ1-2
D gene: .
V gene: TRBV7-9
CDR3 length: 13
clone size: .
CDR3 protein: CASSSSGTRDSTF
CDR3 DNA: TGTGCCAGCAGCTCGTCCGGGACCAGGGATAGCACCTTC

J gene: TRBJ1-2
D gene: .
V gene: TRBV6-5
CDR3 length: 16
clone size: few
CDR3 protein: CASSSPGSPANYGYTF
CDR3 DNA: TGTGCCAGCAGTTCCCCGGGAAGCCCCGCTAACTATGGCTACACCTTC

J gene: TRBJ2-1
D gene: TRBD2
V gene: TRBV3-1/TRBV3-2
CDR3 length: 20
clone size: few
CDR3 protein: CASTKMAGTSGYTSYNEQFF
CDR3 DNA: TGTGCCAGCACCAAAATGGCGGGGACTAGCGGTTATACCTCCTACAATGAGCAGTTCTTC

J gene: TRBJ2-3
D gene: .
V gene: TRBV5-1
CDR3 length: 16
clone size: once
CDR3 protein: CASSPRGRAFTDTQYF
CDR3 DNA: TGCGCCAGCAGCCCGAGGGGTCGGGCTTTCACAGATACGCAGTATTTT

J gene: TRBJ2-7
D gene: TRBD2
V gene: TRBV6-2/TRBV6-3
CDR3 length: 16
clone size: .
CDR3 protein: CASSYSAGGPRYEQYF
CDR3 DNA: TGTGCCAGCAGTTACTCAGCGGGGGGGCCACGCTACGAGCAGTACTTC

J gene: TRBJ2-2
D gene: .
V gene: TRBV19
CDR3 length: 13
clone size: .
CDR3 protein: CASSPHNTGELFF
CDR3 DNA: TGTGCCAGTAGTCCACATAACACCGGGGAGCTGTTTTTT

J gene: TRBJ2-7
D gene: .
V gene: TRBV7-3
CDR3 length: 13
clone size: .
CDR3 protein: CASSLRQDYEQYF
CDR3 DNA: TGTGCCAGCAGCTTGCGACAGGACTACGAGCAGTACTTC

J gene: TRBJ2-7
D gene: .
V gene: TRBV5-1
CDR3 length: 14
clone size: .
CDR3 protein: CASSSQNRDGEQYF
CDR3 DNA: TGCGCCAGCAGCTCACAGAACAGGGACGGAGAGCAGTACTTC

J gene: TRBJ1-5
D gene: TRBD1
V gene: TRBV7-9
CDR3 length: 17
clone size: .
CDR3 protein: CASSLSTATGGNQPQHF
CDR3 DNA: TGTGCCAGCAGCTTATCAACGGCGACAGGGGGCAATCAGCCCCAGCATTTT

J gene: TRBJ1-1
D gene: .
V gene: TRBV5-6
CDR3 length: 15
clone size: .
CDR3 protein: CASSPGTLLGTEAFF
CDR3 DNA: TGTGCCAGCAGCCCCGGGACACTCCTTGGCACTGAAGCTTTCTTT

J gene: TRBJ2-1
D gene: .
V gene: TRBV27
CDR3 length: 11
clone size: .
CDR3 protein: CASSWGNEQFF
CDR3 DNA: TGTGCCAGCAGTTGGGGGAATGAGCAGTTCTTC

J gene: TRBJ2-7
D gene: .
V gene: TRBV9
CDR3 length: 14
clone size: once
CDR3 protein: CASSGGTSTYEQYF
CDR3 DNA: TGTGCCAGCAGCGGGGGGACCTCAACCTACGAGCAGTACTTC

J gene: TRBJ1-5
D gene: .
V gene: TRBV19
CDR3 length: 15
clone size: .
CDR3 protein: CASSGKGASNQPQHF
CDR3 DNA: TGTGCCAGTAGCGGGAAAGGGGCTTCCAATCAGCCCCAGCATTTT

J gene: TRBJ2-6
D gene: .
V gene: TRBV19
CDR3 length: 17
clone size: .
CDR3 protein: CASTRGGDYSGANVLTF
CDR3 DNA: TGTGCCAGTACCCGTGGTGGGGATTACTCTGGGGCCAACGTCCTGACTTTC

J gene: TRBJ2-1
D gene: .
V gene: TRBV16
CDR3 length: 12
clone size: .
CDR3 protein: CASSPRKNEQFF
CDR3 DNA: TGTGCCAGCAGCCCCCGGAAAAATGAGCAGTTCTTC

J gene: TRBJ1-1
D gene: TRBD1
V gene: TRBV7-9
CDR3 length: 16
clone size: .
CDR3 protein: CASSLTGQGANTEAFF
CDR3 DNA: TGTGCCAGCAGCTTAACTGGACAGGGGGCGAACACTGAAGCTTTCTTT

J gene: TRBJ1-2
D gene: .
V gene: TRBV27
CDR3 length: 14
clone size: .
CDR3 protein: CASSLSGRGKGYTF
CDR3 DNA: TGTGCCAGCAGTTTATCAGGCAGGGGAAAGGGCTACACCTTC

J gene: TRBJ1-3
D gene: .
V gene: TRBV4-1
CDR3 length: 16
clone size: .
CDR3 protein: CASSQGRGLSGNTIYF
CDR3 DNA: TGCGCCAGCAGCCAAGGTCGGGGATTGTCGGGAAACACCATATATTTT

J gene: TRBJ2-1
D gene: TRBD2
V gene: TRBV2
CDR3 length: 15
clone size: .
CDR3 protein: CASRQRPGGAYEQFF
CDR3 DNA: TGTGCCAGCAGACAACGACCCGGGGGGGCTTATGAGCAGTTCTTC

J gene: TRBJ1-1
D gene: .
V gene: TRBV6-5
CDR3 length: 14
clone size: .
CDR3 protein: CASSYSPGEGEAFF
CDR3 DNA: TGTGCCAGCAGTTACTCGCCAGGAGAGGGTGAAGCTTTCTTT

J gene: TRBJ1-5
D gene: TRBD1
V gene: TRBV6-5
CDR3 length: 15
clone size: once
CDR3 protein: CASSPGTGGYQPQHF
CDR3 DNA: TGTGCCAGCAGTCCAGGGACAGGGGGCTATCAGCCCCAGCATTTT

J gene: TRBJ1-2
D gene: .
V gene: TRBV24-1
CDR3 length: 15
clone size: .
CDR3 protein: CATSDPGSPNYGYTF
CDR3 DNA: TGTGCCACCAGTGACCCCGGATCCCCTAACTATGGCTACACCTTC

J gene: TRBJ2-3
D gene: .
V gene: TRBV7-3
CDR3 length: 14
clone size: .
CDR3 protein: CASSLGLARDTQYF
CDR3 DNA: TGTGCCAGCAGCTTAGGCCTAGCGAGGGATACGCAGTATTTT

J gene: TRBJ2-1
D gene: TRBD2
V gene: TRBV5-4
CDR3 length: 18
clone size: .
CDR3 protein: CASSQGLAGGSLYNEQFF
CDR3 DNA: TGTGCCAGCAGCCAGGGACTAGCGGGGGGGTCACTCTACAATGAGCAGTTCTTC

J gene: TRBJ2-7
D gene: TRBD1
V gene: TRBV18
CDR3 length: 15
clone size: .
CDR3 protein: CASSPPDRVLYEQYF
CDR3 DNA: TGTGCCAGCTCACCGCCGGACAGGGTTCTCTACGAGCAGTACTTC

J gene: TRBJ2-4
D gene: .
V gene: TRBV15
CDR3 length: 15
clone size: few
CDR3 protein: CATSRDFQGSNIQYF
CDR3 DNA: TGTGCCACCAGCAGAGATTTTCAGGGGTCAAACATTCAGTACTTC

J gene: TRBJ2-5
D gene: TRBD1
V gene: TRBV7-3
CDR3 length: 14
clone size: once
CDR3 protein: CASSSGTGRETQYF
CDR3 DNA: TGTGCCAGCAGCTCCGGGACAGGCCGCGAGACCCAGTACTTC

J gene: TRBJ1-2
D gene: .
V gene: TRBV10-3
CDR3 length: 14
clone size: .
CDR3 protein: CAISESKGADGYTF
CDR3 DNA: TGTGCCATCAGTGAGTCGAAAGGGGCGGATGGCTACACCTTC

J gene: TRBJ2-3
D gene: TRBD2
V gene: TRBV9
CDR3 length: 15
clone size: .
CDR3 protein: CASSSTGGMADTQYF
CDR3 DNA: TGTGCCAGCAGCTCGACCGGGGGGATGGCAGATACGCAGTATTTT

J gene: TRBJ2-7
D gene: TRBD1
V gene: TRBV6-5
CDR3 length: 14
clone size: .
CDR3 protein: CASSWTGDSYEQYF
CDR3 DNA: TGTGCCAGCAGTTGGACAGGGGACTCCTACGAGCAGTACTTC

J gene: TRBJ1-2
D gene: .
V gene: TRBV27
CDR3 length: 14
clone size: .
CDR3 protein: CASRGGGIPYGYTF
CDR3 DNA: TGTGCCAGCAGAGGGGGGGGCATACCCTATGGCTACACCTTC

J gene: TRBJ2-1
D gene: TRBD1
V gene: TRBV5-1
CDR3 length: 13
clone size: .
CDR3 protein: CATSGTGDNEQFF
CDR3 DNA: TGCGCCACCTCCGGGACAGGGGACAATGAGCAGTTCTTC

J gene: TRBJ1-2
D gene: .
V gene: TRBV6-6
CDR3 length: 15
clone size: .
CDR3 protein: CASGGGSRSNYGYTF
CDR3 DNA: TGTGCCAGCGGGGGAGGGTCACGGTCTAACTATGGCTACACCTTC

J gene: TRBJ2-2
D gene: .
V gene: TRBV5-1
CDR3 length: 18
clone size: .
CDR3 protein: CASSELGLSITNTGELFF
CDR3 DNA: TGCGCCAGCAGCGAGTTAGGGCTCAGTATAACGAACACCGGGGAGCTGTTTTTT

J gene: TRBJ2-3
D gene: TRBD1
V gene: TRBV5-1
CDR3 length: 12
clone size: .
CDR3 protein: CASRGQGDTQYF
CDR3 DNA: TGCGCCAGCAGGGGACAGGGGGATACGCAGTATTTT

J gene: TRBJ1-2
D gene: TRBD1
V gene: TRBV7-2
CDR3 length: 15
clone size: .
CDR3 protein: CASSSTGATVYGYTF
CDR3 DNA: TGTGCCAGCAGCTCGACAGGGGCTACCGTATATGGCTACACCTTC

J gene: TRBJ1-3
D gene: .
V gene: TRBV11-2
CDR3 length: 18
clone size: .
CDR3 protein: CASSLPETGAQDGNTIYF
CDR3 DNA: TGTGCCAGCAGCTTACCCGAGACGGGGGCTCAGGATGGAAACACCATATATTTT

J gene: TRBJ1-1
D gene: .
V gene: TRBV5-1
CDR3 length: 14
clone size: .
CDR3 protein: CASSLVLGHTEAFF
CDR3 DNA: TGCGCCAGCAGCTTGGTTTTAGGTCACACTGAAGCTTTCTTT

J gene: TRBJ2-6
D gene: .
V gene: TRBV30
CDR3 length: 14
clone size: .
CDR3 protein: CAWSRLLGANVLTF
CDR3 DNA: TGTGCCTGGAGTCGGCTACTGGGGGCCAACGTCCTGACTTTC

J gene: TRBJ1-3
D gene: .
V gene: TRBV5-4
CDR3 length: 19
clone size: .
CDR3 protein: CASSLGVGSRSKDGNTIYF
CDR3 DNA: TGTGCCAGCAGCTTGGGTGTGGGCAGTAGATCCAAGGATGGAAACACCATATATTTT

J gene: TRBJ2-5
D gene: TRBD2
V gene: TRBV5-1
CDR3 length: 16
clone size: few
CDR3 protein: CASSSTGLGGFTTQYF
CDR3 DNA: TGCGCCAGCAGCTCCACGGGACTAGGGGGGTTTACGACCCAGTACTTC

J gene: TRBJ1-1
D gene: .
V gene: TRBV19
CDR3 length: 13
clone size: .
CDR3 protein: CASSAEVGAEAFF
CDR3 DNA: TGTGCCAGTAGTGCGGAGGTCGGGGCTGAAGCTTTCTTT

J gene: TRBJ1-1
D gene: .
V gene: TRBV6-5
CDR3 length: 13
clone size: .
CDR3 protein: CASSHRRYTEAFF
CDR3 DNA: TGTGCCAGCAGCCACAGGCGGTACACTGAAGCTTTCTTT

J gene: TRBJ2-5
D gene: .
V gene: TRBV3-1/TRBV3-2
CDR3 length: 14
clone size: .
CDR3 protein: CASSQRQNQETQYF
CDR3 DNA: TGTGCCAGCAGCCAACGGCAAAACCAAGAGACCCAGTACTTC

J gene: TRBJ2-7
D gene: TRBD2
V gene: TRBV6-5
CDR3 length: 14
clone size: .
CDR3 protein: CASSYRGGSYEQYF
CDR3 DNA: TGTGCCAGCAGTTACCGGGGGGGATCCTACGAGCAGTACTTC

J gene: TRBJ2-5
D gene: .
V gene: TRBV4-1
CDR3 length: 12
clone size: .
CDR3 protein: CASSHGPETQYF
CDR3 DNA: TGCGCCAGCAGCCACGGACCAGAGACCCAGTACTTC

J gene: TRBJ1-5
D gene: .
V gene: TRBV6-1
CDR3 length: 13
clone size: .
CDR3 protein: CASSEAQIQPQHF
CDR3 DNA: TGTGCCAGCAGTGAAGCGCAAATACAGCCCCAGCATTTT

J gene: TRBJ1-2
D gene: .
V gene: TRBV5-5
CDR3 length: 16
clone size: few
CDR3 protein: CASSLEPRVFNYGYTF
CDR3 DNA: TGTGCCAGCAGCTTGGAACCCAGGGTATTTAACTATGGCTACACCTTC

J gene: TRBJ1-1
D gene: .
V gene: TRBV10-3
CDR3 length: 14
clone size: .
CDR3 protein: CAISTHGREAEAFF
CDR3 DNA: TGTGCCATCAGTACACATGGTCGCGAGGCTGAAGCTTTCTTT

J gene: TRBJ2-2
D gene: .
V gene: TRBV2
CDR3 length: 12
clone size: .
CDR3 protein: CAKAVLTGELFF
CDR3 DNA: TGTGCCAAAGCGGTCCTCACCGGGGAGCTGTTTTTT

J gene: TRBJ1-2
D gene: TRBD1
V gene: TRBV5-3
CDR3 length: 16
clone size: .
CDR3 protein: CARSQKGGRDNYGYTF
CDR3 DNA: TGTGCCAGAAGCCAGAAAGGGGGCAGGGACAACTATGGCTACACCTTC

J gene: TRBJ2-5
D gene: TRBD2
V gene: TRBV19
CDR3 length: 16
clone size: .
CDR3 protein: CASSMRAGTSGETQYF
CDR3 DNA: TGTGCCAGTAGTATGCGCGCCGGGACTAGCGGAGAGACCCAGTACTTC

J gene: TRBJ2-7
D gene: TRBD2
V gene: TRBV11-2
CDR3 length: 16
clone size: once
CDR3 protein: CASSLASGGSIYEQYF
CDR3 DNA: TGTGCCAGCAGCTTAGCTAGCGGGGGATCTATCTACGAGCAGTACTTC

J gene: TRBJ2-3
D gene: .
V gene: TRBV9
CDR3 length: 15
clone size: .
CDR3 protein: CASSVEGPSTDTQYF
CDR3 DNA: TGTGCCAGCAGCGTAGAGGGTCCTAGCACAGATACGCAGTATTTT

J gene: TRBJ2-7
D gene: TRBD2
V gene: TRBV29-1
CDR3 length: 13
clone size: .
CDR3 protein: CSVGSGGAYEQYF
CDR3 DNA: TGCAGCGTTGGTAGCGGGGGGGCCTACGAGCAGTACTTC

J gene: TRBJ2-7
D gene: .
V gene: TRBV5-4
CDR3 length: 14
clone size: .
CDR3 protein: CASTLWPHSGEQYF
CDR3 DNA: TGTGCCAGCACCCTATGGCCCCATTCGGGCGAGCAGTACTTC

J gene: TRBJ1-5
D gene: .
V gene: TRBV19
CDR3 length: 18
clone size: .
CDR3 protein: CASSPMGAPIESNQPQHF
CDR3 DNA: TGTGCCAGTTCCCCGATGGGGGCCCCAATAGAGAGCAATCAGCCCCAGCATTTT